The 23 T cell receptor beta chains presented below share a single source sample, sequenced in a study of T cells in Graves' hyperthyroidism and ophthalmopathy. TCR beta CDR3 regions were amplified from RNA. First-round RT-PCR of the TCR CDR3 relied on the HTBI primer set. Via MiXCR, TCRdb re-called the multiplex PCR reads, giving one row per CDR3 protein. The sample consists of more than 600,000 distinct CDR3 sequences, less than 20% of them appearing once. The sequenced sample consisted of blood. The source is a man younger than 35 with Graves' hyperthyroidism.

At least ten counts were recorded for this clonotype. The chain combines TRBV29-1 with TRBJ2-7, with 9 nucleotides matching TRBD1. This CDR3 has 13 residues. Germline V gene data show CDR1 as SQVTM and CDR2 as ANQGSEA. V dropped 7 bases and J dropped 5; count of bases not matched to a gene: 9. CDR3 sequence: CSATGGAGDEQYF. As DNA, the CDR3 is TGCAGCGCCACAGGGGGCGCCGGGGACGAGCAGTACTTC.

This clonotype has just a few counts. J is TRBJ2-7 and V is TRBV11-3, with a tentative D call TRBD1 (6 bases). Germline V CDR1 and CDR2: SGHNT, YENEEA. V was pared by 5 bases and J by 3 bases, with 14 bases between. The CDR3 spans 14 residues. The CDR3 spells CASSPGQLFYEQYF. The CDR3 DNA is TGTGCCAGCAGCCCCGGACAGCTTTTCTACGAGCAGTACTTC.

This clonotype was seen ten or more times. The CDR3 nucleotides are TGTGCCAGCAGCTCCTCTCCAACAGGGGGAATAGCGACAGATACGCAGTATTTT. This sequence encodes CASSSSPTGGIATDTQYF. This rearrangement joins TRBV7-9 to TRBJ2-3, with 8 bases identical to TRBD1. The CDR3 length is 18 residues. Germline V gives CDR1 SEHNR, CDR2 FQNEAQ (reference sequence). V shed 4 bases, J shed 3 bases, and the junction held 15 bases outside the gene matches.

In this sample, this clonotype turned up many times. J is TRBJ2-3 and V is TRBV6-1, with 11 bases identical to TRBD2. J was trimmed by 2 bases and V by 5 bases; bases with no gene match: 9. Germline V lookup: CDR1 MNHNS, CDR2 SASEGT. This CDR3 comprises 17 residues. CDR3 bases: TGTGCCAGCAGTCGAACCGGGACTAGCGGCTTCACAGATACGCAGTATTTT. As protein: CASSRTGTSGFTDTQYF.

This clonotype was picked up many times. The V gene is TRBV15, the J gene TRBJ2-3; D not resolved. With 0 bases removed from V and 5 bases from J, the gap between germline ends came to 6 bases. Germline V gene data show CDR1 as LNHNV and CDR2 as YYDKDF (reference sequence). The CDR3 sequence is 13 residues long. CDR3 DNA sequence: TGTGCCACCAGCAGAGACCAGAAAGATACGCAGTATTTT. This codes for CATSRDQKDTQYF.

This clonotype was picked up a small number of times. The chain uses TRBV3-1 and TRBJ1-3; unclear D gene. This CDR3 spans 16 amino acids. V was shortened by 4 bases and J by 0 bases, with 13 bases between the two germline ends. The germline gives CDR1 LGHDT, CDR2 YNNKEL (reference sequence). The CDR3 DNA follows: TGTGCCAGCAGCCTCCACCCCGGGATCTCTGGAAACACCATATATTTT. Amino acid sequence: CASSLHPGISGNTIYF.

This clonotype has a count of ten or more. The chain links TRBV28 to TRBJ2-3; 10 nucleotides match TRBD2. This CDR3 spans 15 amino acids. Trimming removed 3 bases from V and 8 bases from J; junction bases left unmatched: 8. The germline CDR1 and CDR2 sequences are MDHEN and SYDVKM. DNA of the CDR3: TGTGCCAGCAGTTTTGGCCTAGCGGGAGTCCCTACGCAGTATTTT. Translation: CASSFGLAGVPTQYF.

The CDR3 reads CASSIVAGFTDTQYF. In DNA, the CDR3 is TGTGCCAGTAGTATAGTTGCGGGGTTCACAGATACGCAGTATTTT. The chain couples TRBV19 to TRBJ2-3; D perhaps matches TRBD2 (6 bases). The CDR3 covers 15 residues. From germline, CDR1 is LNHDA and CDR2 SQIVND (reference sequence). V lost 1 base, J lost 2 bases, and 10 bases lay in between.

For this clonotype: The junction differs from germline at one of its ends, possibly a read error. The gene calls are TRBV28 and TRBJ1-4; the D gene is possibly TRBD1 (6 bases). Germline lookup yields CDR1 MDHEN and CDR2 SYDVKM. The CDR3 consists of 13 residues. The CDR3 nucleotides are TGTACCAGCAGTTTAGGGGGGGCGGAAAAACTGTTTTTT. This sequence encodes CTSSLGGAEKLFF.

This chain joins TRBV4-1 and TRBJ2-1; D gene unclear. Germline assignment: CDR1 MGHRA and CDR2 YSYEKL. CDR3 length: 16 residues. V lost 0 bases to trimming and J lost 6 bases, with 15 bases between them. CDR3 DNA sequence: TGCGCCAGCAGCCAAGATGGCGGCCCGCCCCGCAATGAGCAGTTCTTC. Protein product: CASSQDGGPPRNEQFF.

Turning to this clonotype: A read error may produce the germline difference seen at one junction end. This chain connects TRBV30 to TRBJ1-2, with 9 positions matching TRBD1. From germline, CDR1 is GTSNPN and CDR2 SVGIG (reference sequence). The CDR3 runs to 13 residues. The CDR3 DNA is TGTGCCTGTAACCTAAGGACAGGGGATGGCTACGCCTTC. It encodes CACNLRTGDGYAF.

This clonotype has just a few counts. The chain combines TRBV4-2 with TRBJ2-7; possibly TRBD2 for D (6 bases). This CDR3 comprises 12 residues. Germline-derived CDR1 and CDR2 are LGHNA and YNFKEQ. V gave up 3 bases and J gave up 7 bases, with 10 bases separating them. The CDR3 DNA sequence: TGTGCCAGCAGCCACGGACGGGGGGAGCAGTACTTC. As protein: CASSHGRGEQYF.

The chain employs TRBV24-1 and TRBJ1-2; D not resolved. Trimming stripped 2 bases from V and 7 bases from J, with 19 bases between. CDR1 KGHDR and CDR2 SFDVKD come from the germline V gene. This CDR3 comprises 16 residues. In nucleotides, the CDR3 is TGTGCCACCAGTGATTCTGGAGCGTACTCGGTGGGTGGCTACACCTTC. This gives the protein CATSDSGAYSVGGYTF.

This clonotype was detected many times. The CDR3 region is CASSLRADTEAFF. CDR3 nucleotide sequence: TGTGCCAGCAGTTTAAGGGCCGACACTGAAGCTTTCTTT. This chain connects TRBV28 to TRBJ1-1; D remains unclear. Trimming removed 2 bases at V and 3 bases at J, with 7 bases between. Germline assignment: CDR1 MDHEN and CDR2 SYDVKM. CDR3 length: 13 amino acids.

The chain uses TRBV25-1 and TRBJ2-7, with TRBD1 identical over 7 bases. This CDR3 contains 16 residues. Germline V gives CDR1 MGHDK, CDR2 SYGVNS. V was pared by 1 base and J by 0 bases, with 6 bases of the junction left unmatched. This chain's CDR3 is CASSEFAGTASYEQYF. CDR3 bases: TGTGCCAGCAGTGAATTTGCCGGGACAGCCTCCTACGAGCAGTACTTC.

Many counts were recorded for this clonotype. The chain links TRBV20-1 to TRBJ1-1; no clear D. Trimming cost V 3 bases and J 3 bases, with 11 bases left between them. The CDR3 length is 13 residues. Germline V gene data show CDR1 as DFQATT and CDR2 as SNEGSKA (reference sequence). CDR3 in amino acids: CSASEGLDTEAFF. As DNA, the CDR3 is TGCAGTGCTAGTGAGGGTCTAGACACTGAAGCTTTCTTT.

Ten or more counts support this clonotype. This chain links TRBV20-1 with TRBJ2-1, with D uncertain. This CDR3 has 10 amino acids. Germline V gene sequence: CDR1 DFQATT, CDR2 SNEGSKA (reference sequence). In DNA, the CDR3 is TGCAGCCCTAGCTACAATGAGCAGTTCTTC. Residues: CSPSYNEQFF.

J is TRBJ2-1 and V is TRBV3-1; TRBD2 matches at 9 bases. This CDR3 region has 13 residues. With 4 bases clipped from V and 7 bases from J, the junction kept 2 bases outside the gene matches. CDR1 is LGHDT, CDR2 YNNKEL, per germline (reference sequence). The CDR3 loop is CASSRSGRNEQFF. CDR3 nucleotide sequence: TGTGCCAGCAGCCGAAGCGGGAGGAATGAGCAGTTCTTC.

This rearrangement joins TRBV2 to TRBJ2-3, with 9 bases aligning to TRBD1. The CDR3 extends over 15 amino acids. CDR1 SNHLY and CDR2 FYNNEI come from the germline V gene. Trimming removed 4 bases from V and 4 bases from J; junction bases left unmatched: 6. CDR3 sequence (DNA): TGTGCCAGCAGTGCGACAGGGGGTGACGCAGATACGCAGTATTTT. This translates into CASSATGGDADTQYF. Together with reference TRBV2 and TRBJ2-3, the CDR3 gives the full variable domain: EPEVTQTPSHQVTQMGQEVILRCVPISNHLYFYWYRQILGQKVEFLVSFYNNEISEKSEIFDDQFSVERPDGSNFTLKIRSTKLEDSAMYFCASSATGGDADTQYFGPGTRLTVL.

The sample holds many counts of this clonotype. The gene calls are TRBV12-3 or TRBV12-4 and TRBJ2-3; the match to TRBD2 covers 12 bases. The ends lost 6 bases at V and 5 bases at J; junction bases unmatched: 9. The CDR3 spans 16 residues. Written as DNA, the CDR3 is TGTGCCAGCAGCCTTCGACTAGCGGGAGCAGAAGATACGCAGTATTTT. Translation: CASSLRLAGAEDTQYF.

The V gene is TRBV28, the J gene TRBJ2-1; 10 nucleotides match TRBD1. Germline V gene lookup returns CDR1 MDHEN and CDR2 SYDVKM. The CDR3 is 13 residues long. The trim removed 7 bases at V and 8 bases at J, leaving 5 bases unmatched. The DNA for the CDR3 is TGTGCCAGCACCCCGGGACAGGGGTATGAGCAGTTCTTC. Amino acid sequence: CASTPGQGYEQFF.

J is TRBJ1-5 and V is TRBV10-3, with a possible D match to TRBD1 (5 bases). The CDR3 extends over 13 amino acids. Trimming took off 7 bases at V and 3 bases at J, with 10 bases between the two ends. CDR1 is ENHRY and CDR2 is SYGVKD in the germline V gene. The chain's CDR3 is CAITQGPNQPQHF. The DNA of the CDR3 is TGTGCCATCACCCAGGGACCCAATCAGCCCCAGCATTTT.

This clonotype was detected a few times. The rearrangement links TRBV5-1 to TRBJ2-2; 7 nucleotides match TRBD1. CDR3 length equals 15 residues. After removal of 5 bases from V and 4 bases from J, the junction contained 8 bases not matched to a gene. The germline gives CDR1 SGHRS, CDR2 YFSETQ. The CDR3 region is CASRPQGSSTGELFF. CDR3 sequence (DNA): TGCGCCAGCAGACCACAGGGGTCGAGCACCGGGGAGCTGTTTTTT.